Each of the 26 T cell receptor beta chains below was sequenced from the same sample in a study of TIL therapy for anti-PD-1-resistant metastatic lung cancer (dated by TCRdb to the early 2020s). What the time point label conveys for this sample: pre-treatment sample, taken before nivolumab and TIL therapy. TCR beta CDR3 regions were amplified from genomic DNA by bias-controlled multiplex PCR with the immunoSEQ v3 hsTCRB kit. Sourced from immuneACCESS, this table was stored by TCRdb with only in-frame sequences that have V and J called. A share of the clones is absent; for the studies checked, an unresolved V gene accounts for under half, and the remainder has no known explanation. Across this sample there are roughly 54,000 clones, with roughly 91% seen only once. The top ten hold approximately 2.8% of the sample. Material: blood, obtained at baseline. These receptors all stem from a person aged 25-85 years with non-small cell lung cancer.

The chain employs TRBV2 and TRBJ1-6, with 7 bases aligning to TRBD1. CDR1 SNHLY and CDR2 FYNNEI come from the germline V gene. The ends lost 6 bases at V and 6 bases at J; junction bases unmatched: 8. This CDR3 spans 15 amino acids. Written as DNA, the CDR3 is TGTGCCAGCAGCCCCTGGACAGGCGCTAATTCACCCCTCCACTTT. Translated: CASSPWTGANSPLHF.

V and J are TRBV18 and TRBJ2-7; D gene unclear. Germline lookup yields CDR1 KGHSH and CDR2 LQKENI. The CDR3 sequence is 15 residues long. V lost 1 base and J lost 0, with 10 bases in between. CDR3 sequence reads: CASSPLAASSYEQYF. CDR3 nucleotides: TGTGCCAGCTCACCACTTGCGGCAAGCTCCTACGAGCAGTACTTC.

The chain links TRBV4-1 to TRBJ2-7; D may be TRBD1 (6 bases). CDR1 and CDR2 from the germline V gene are MGHRA and YSYEKL. The length of the CDR3 is 13 residues. V lost 2 bases and J lost 6, with 11 bases in between. Here the CDR3 reads CASSQQQGVEQYF. CDR3 DNA sequence: TGCGCCAGCAGCCAACAACAGGGAGTCGAGCAGTACTTC.

The rearrangement links TRBV3-1 (or the pseudogene TRBV3-2) to TRBJ2-6; 9 bases map to TRBD1. The CDR3 length is 17 residues. V lost 4 bases, J lost 2 bases, and 6 bases stayed unmatched. CDR1 and CDR2 from the germline V gene are LGHDT and YNNKEL (reference sequence). The CDR3 loop reads CASSPGQGRTGANVLTF. CDR3 in DNA: TGTGCCAGCAGCCCTGGACAGGGGCGAACTGGGGCCAACGTCCTGACTTTC.

V usage is TRBV27 and J usage is TRBJ2-7, with TRBD2 matching over 8 bases. CDR1 is MNHEY and CDR2 is SMNVEV in the germline V gene (reference sequence). The CDR3 extends over 15 amino acids. Trimming at V came to 6 bases and at J to 2 bases, leaving 9 bases not matched to a gene. The CDR3 loop is CASRTPGGPAYEQYF. DNA for the CDR3: TGTGCCAGCAGAACTCCGGGGGGGCCCGCCTACGAGCAGTACTTC.

The chain carries TRBV9 and TRBJ2-7, with D maybe TRBD1 (5 bases). This CDR3 has 15 residues. Germline CDR1 is SGDLS and CDR2 is YYNGEE. Between the trimmed V and J ends, which lost 0 bases and 4 bases, there was a span of 14 bases. The CDR3 nucleotides read TGTGCCAGCAGCGTAGGGGCAGGGTATATGTACGAGCAGTACTTC. Residues: CASSVGAGYMYEQYF.

This rearrangement joins TRBV4-2 to TRBJ2-3; D is possibly TRBD1 or TRBD2 (5 bases each). Germline V CDR1 and CDR2: LGHNA, YNFKEQ. Deletions cut 1 base from V and 7 bases from J, with 12 bases between. CDR3 size: 14 residues. The CDR3 coding sequence is TGTGCCAGCAGCCAAGGGGACCAGGGAAATACGCAGTATTTT. Protein product: CASSQGDQGNTQYF.

This chain connects TRBV5-1 to TRBJ2-2; D ambiguous. V lost 0 bases to trimming and J lost 4 bases, with 7 bases between them. Germline V CDR1 and CDR2: SGHRS, YFSETQ. CDR3 length: 14 residues. CDR3 amino acids: CASSLASSTGELFF. CDR3 bases: TGCGCCAGCAGCTTGGCCTCAAGCACCGGGGAGCTGTTTTTT.

Written as DNA, the CDR3 is TGTGCCAGCAGCTCCTCACGGGGAGGTCGGGACTCCGGGGAGCTGTTTTTT. Protein: CASSSSRGGRDSGELFF. The chain joins TRBV7-3 to TRBJ2-2, with D maybe TRBD2 (6 bases). V was clipped by 4 bases and J by 6 bases, with 21 bases between them. This CDR3 is 17 amino acids long. Germline V gives CDR1 SGHTA, CDR2 FQGTGA.

The chain combines TRBV29-1 with TRBJ2-7; 10 nucleotides line up with TRBD1. This CDR3 comprises 14 residues. The germline CDR1 and CDR2 sequences are SQVTM and ANQGSEA. The V gene end was trimmed by 4 bases and the J gene end by 4 bases; junction bases not matched to a gene: 7. The CDR3 reads CSVVGTGVGYEQYF. The DNA for the CDR3 is TGCAGCGTTGTGGGGACAGGGGTTGGGTACGAGCAGTACTTC.

The chain couples TRBV14 to TRBJ2-1; D is possibly TRBD1 (5 bases). Germline-derived CDR1 and CDR2 are SGHDN and FVKESK. The CDR3 extends over 15 amino acids. The V end lost 5 bases, the J end lost 3 bases, and 14 bases lay between the germline ends. CDR3 region: CASSSLPTDYNEQFF. CDR3 nucleotides: TGTGCCAGCAGCTCACTTCCGACAGACTACAATGAGCAGTTCTTC.

This chain links TRBV6-1 with TRBJ2-1, with D possibly matching TRBD2 (5 bases). The CDR3 is 15 residues long. Trimming stripped 1 base from V and 4 bases from J, with 11 bases between. Germline V gene sequence: CDR1 MNHNS, CDR2 SASEGT. The CDR3 DNA reads as TGTGCCAGCAGTGAAGACGGACGGGATTACAATGAGCAGTTCTTC. It codes for CASSEDGRDYNEQFF.

The chain joins TRBV7-9 to TRBJ2-1, with D perhaps being TRBD1 or TRBD2 (6 bases each). The CDR3 runs 15 residues. V lost 7 bases and J lost 5, with 18 bases in between. Germline loops: CDR1 SEHNR, CDR2 FQNEAQ (reference sequence). CDR3 in amino acids: CASTVGGGGHNEQFF. Written as DNA, the CDR3 is TGTGCCAGCACCGTCGGAGGAGGGGGGCACAATGAGCAGTTCTTC.

The DNA of the CDR3 is TGTGCCAGCAGTTCCGGACAGGGGTGGGGCACAGATACGCAGTATTTT. It encodes CASSSGQGWGTDTQYF. The rearrangement uses TRBV6-5 and TRBJ2-3; 9 bases match TRBD1. Trimming cost V 4 bases and J 1 base; bases outside gene matches: 6. The germline gives CDR1 MNHEY, CDR2 SVGAGI. The CDR3 spans 16 residues.

The chain combines TRBV2 with TRBJ1-5; D ambiguous. This CDR3 has 14 residues. Germline CDR1 and CDR2: SNHLY and FYNNEI. Trimming shortened V by 1 base and J by 7 bases, and 11 bases separated the two germline ends. CDR3 in amino acids: CASSEGDISQPQHF. DNA for the CDR3: TGTGCCAGCAGTGAAGGCGACATTTCCCAGCCCCAGCATTTT.

This chain connects TRBV7-2 to TRBJ2-7; D ambiguous. CDR1 is SGHTA and CDR2 is FQGNSA in the germline V gene. The length of the CDR3 is 14 residues. Trimming removed 4 bases from V and 0 bases from J, with 10 bases in between. The CDR3 DNA reads TGTGCCAGCAGCTCCAGAGCCGTCTCCTACGAGCAGTACTTC. Translated, it gives CASSSRAVSYEQYF.

CDR3 DNA sequence: TGTGCCAGTAGTATTGGGACAGGGGTACCGAACACTGAAGCTTTCTTT. Encoded protein: CASSIGTGVPNTEAFF. This chain joins TRBV19 and TRBJ1-1; 10 bases fit TRBD1. The V gene end was trimmed by 3 bases and the J gene end by 1 base; junction bases not matched to a gene: 5. CDR1 and CDR2 (germline): LNHDA, SQIVND (reference sequence). The CDR3 runs to 16 residues. The whole variable domain, remainder taken from reference TRBV19 and TRBJ1-1, is DGGITQSPKYLFRKEGQNVTLSCEQNLNHDAMYWYRQDPGQGLRLIYYSQIVNDFQKGDIAEGYSVSREKKESFPLTVTSAQKNPTAFYLCASSIGTGVPNTEAFFGQGTRLTVV.

The CDR3 is CASSPTSDNGGYTF. For the CDR3, the DNA is TGTGCCAGCAGCCCTACATCAGACAATGGTGGCTACACCTTC. The chain carries TRBV6-6 and TRBJ1-2; D is uncertain. This CDR3 region has 14 residues. V lost 6 bases, J lost 7 bases, and 18 bases lay in between. Per germline, CDR1 MNHNY and CDR2 SVGAGI (reference sequence).

This clone was found once. The genes are TRBV5-1 and TRBJ2-7, with 11 bases identical to TRBD1. Germline V gives CDR1 SGHRS, CDR2 YFSETQ. The CDR3 length is 14 residues. With V trimmed by 6 bases and J by 4 bases, 6 bases remained unmatched. This CDR3 is CASNNGQGAYEQYF. The CDR3 DNA is TGCGCCAGCAACAACGGACAGGGGGCATACGAGCAGTACTTC.

This rearrangement joins TRBV9 to TRBJ1-3; TRBD1 agrees at 7 bases. In germline, CDR1 is SGDLS, CDR2 YYNGEE. V dropped 3 bases and J dropped 0; count of bases not matched to a gene: 6. There are 16 residues in the CDR3. CDR3 nucleotides: TGTGCCAGCAGCGAGGGGGCCTCGAGCTCTGGAAACACCATATATTTT. This translates into CASSEGASSSGNTIYF.

V is TRBV27 and J is TRBJ1-6, with D hard to call. CDR3 length: 14 residues. The germline V and J ends were trimmed by 6 bases and 10 bases, with 16 bases remaining between them. CDR1 and CDR2 from the germline V gene are MNHEY and SMNVEV (reference sequence). CDR3 nucleotides: TGTGCCAGCAGGGGTGGAATCGTCCCCTCACCCCTCCACTTT. Amino acid sequence: CASRGGIVPSPLHF.

The V gene is TRBV5-1, the J gene TRBJ2-1; D not certain. Trimming left V 5 bases short and J 7 bases short, with 10 bases between. There are 12 residues in the CDR3. CDR1 and CDR2 (germline): SGHRS, YFSETQ. CDR3 loop: CASRSFVNEQFF. CDR3 coding DNA: TGCGCCAGCAGATCTTTTGTGAATGAGCAGTTCTTC.

The rearrangement joins TRBV24-1 to TRBJ1-2; maybe TRBD1 (5 bases). The V and J ends lost 4 bases and 3 bases respectively, with 8 bases between them. This CDR3 is built from 13 residues. CDR1 is KGHDR and CDR2 is SFDVKD in the germline V gene. DNA for the CDR3: TGTGCCACCAGTGACGGCAGGGACTATGGCTACACCTTC. Amino acids: CATSDGRDYGYTF.

The genes are TRBV3-1 (or the pseudogene TRBV3-2) and TRBJ1-5; D gene unclear. In germline, CDR1 is LGHDT, CDR2 YNNKEL (reference sequence). V was clipped by 4 bases and J by 9 bases, with 16 bases between them. CDR3 length equals 14 residues. CDR3 nucleotides: TGTGCCAGCAGCCCTGGAGGGTTTACCTCGCCCCAGCATTTT. Protein sequence: CASSPGGFTSPQHF.

The chain recombines TRBV18 with TRBJ1-6; D remains ambiguous. This CDR3 comprises 14 residues. V gave up 3 bases and J gave up 7 bases, with 10 bases separating them. The germline gives CDR1 KGHSH, CDR2 LQKENI. CDR3 bases: TGTGCCAGCTCACCGAAGAGTATAAATTCACCCCTCCACTTT. Translated: CASSPKSINSPLHF.

The chain joins TRBV11-2 to TRBJ2-1; D is uncertain. The CDR3 consists of 14 residues. V was shortened by 1 base and J by 8 bases, with 12 bases between the two germline ends. The germline gives CDR1 SGHAT, CDR2 FQNNGV. CDR3 amino acids: CASSLGQLSHEQFF. In DNA, the CDR3 is TGTGCCAGCAGCTTAGGGCAACTATCGCATGAGCAGTTCTTC.